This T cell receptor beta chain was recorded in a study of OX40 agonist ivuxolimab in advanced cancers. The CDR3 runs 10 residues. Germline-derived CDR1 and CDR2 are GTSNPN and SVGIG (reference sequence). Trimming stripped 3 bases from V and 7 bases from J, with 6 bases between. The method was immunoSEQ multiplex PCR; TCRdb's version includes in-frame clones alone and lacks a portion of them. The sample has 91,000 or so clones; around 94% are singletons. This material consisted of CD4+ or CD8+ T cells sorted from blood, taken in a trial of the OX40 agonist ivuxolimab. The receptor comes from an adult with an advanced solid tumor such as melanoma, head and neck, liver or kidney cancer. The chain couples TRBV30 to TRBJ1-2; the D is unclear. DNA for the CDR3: TGTGCCTGGAGATCAGGTGGCTACACCTTC. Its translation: CAWRSGGYTF.